The entry below describes one T cell receptor beta chain. The source of the sample is a study of T cell changes during pregnancy in multiple sclerosis. V shed 3 bases, J shed 5 bases, and the junction held 4 bases outside the gene matches. The germline CDR1 and CDR2 sequences are SGHKS and YYEKEE (reference sequence). The CDR3 is made up of 15 amino acids. The table came from immunoSEQ multiplex PCR; TCRdb's copy has only in-frame clones and leaves some out. Here the sample spans some 60,000 clones, over 85% being singletons. This TCR derives from a female donor with multiple sclerosis, enrolled in a pregnancy study. The source material was CD4+ T cells from peripheral blood mononuclear cells, sampled before pregnancy. This sequence joins TRBV5-5 and TRBJ2-2, with 10 bases matching TRBD2. As DNA, the CDR3 is TGTGCCAGCAGCTGGGGGACTAGCGAGACCGGGGAGCTGTTTTTT. Its protein is CASSWGTSETGELFF.